The 32 T cell receptor beta chains below come from one sample, sequenced in a study of graft-versus-host responses after intestinal transplantation. Profiled with immunoSEQ multiplex PCR; TCRdb holds only in-frame clones, not every one. The data show 77,000 or so clones, with 92% seen just once and approximately 0.73% held by the top ten. The sample here was PBMCs, taken 98 days after intestinal transplantation. The receptors were gathered from a human patient who received an intestinal transplant, so some T cells may come from the graft donor.

The genes are TRBV14 and TRBJ2-7, with 9 bases that match TRBD1. V dropped 3 bases and J dropped 4; count of bases not matched to a gene: 7. This CDR3 spans 15 amino acids. Germline V gives CDR1 SGHDN, CDR2 FVKESK. This CDR3 is CASSHETGGFYEQYF. CDR3 bases: TGTGCCAGCAGCCATGAGACAGGGGGATTTTACGAGCAGTACTTC.

The chain couples TRBV28 to TRBJ2-5; 14 bases are shared with TRBD2. The ends lost 5 bases at V and 3 bases at J; junction bases unmatched: 8. The germline gives CDR1 MDHEN, CDR2 SYDVKM. The CDR3 totals 17 residues. CDR3 residues: CASSPGLAGDGEETQYF. DNA of the CDR3: TGTGCCAGCAGTCCGGGACTAGCGGGAGATGGGGAAGAGACCCAGTACTTC.

This rearrangement joins TRBV5-1 to TRBJ2-5, with 7 bases identical to TRBD1. This CDR3 is 15 amino acids long. Germline loops: CDR1 SGHRS, CDR2 YFSETQ. J was trimmed by 1 base and V by 0 bases; bases with no gene match: 3. CDR3 nucleotide sequence: TGCGCCAGCAGCTTGGCCCGACAGGGCCAAGAGACCCAGTACTTC. Its translation: CASSLARQGQETQYF.

This clone occurred once. V is TRBV5-1 and J is TRBJ2-7; a possible D gene is TRBD1 (5 bases). Trimming removed 5 bases from V and 4 bases from J, with 19 bases in between. Germline CDR1 reads SGHRS; CDR2 reads YFSETQ. The CDR3 runs 15 residues. CDR3 bases: TGCGCCAGCAGATTTCCATCAGGGAAAGAGTACGAGCAGTACTTC. It yields the protein CASRFPSGKEYEQYF.

The CDR3 reads CSVDKGLAGGGYNEQFF. The DNA for the CDR3 is TGCAGCGTTGATAAGGGACTAGCGGGGGGCGGTTACAATGAGCAGTTCTTC. This chain links TRBV29-1 with TRBJ2-1; 15 nucleotides match TRBD2. Trimming removed 3 bases from V and 4 bases from J; junction bases left unmatched: 7. Germline V gene sequence: CDR1 SQVTM, CDR2 ANQGSEA. The CDR3 is made up of 17 amino acids.

Of note for this clone: The same CDR3 is also encoded by other DNA sequences in this sample. The chain carries TRBV27 and TRBJ1-5; D may be TRBD1 (5 bases). V was clipped by 6 bases and J by 2 bases, with 14 bases between them. Germline assignment: CDR1 MNHEY and CDR2 SMNVEV (reference sequence). The CDR3 totals 15 residues. The CDR3 loop is CASRPQGRGNQPQHF. The CDR3, as DNA: TGTGCCAGCAGGCCCCAGGGTAGGGGCAATCAGCCCCAGCATTTT.

This chain connects TRBV9 to TRBJ2-7; 8 bases align to TRBD2. The V segment lost 2 bases and the J segment 6 bases; nucleotides outside the gene matches: 10. The CDR3 has 15 amino acids. Germline lookup yields CDR1 SGDLS and CDR2 YYNGEE. The CDR3 loop reads CASSVGVAGGVEQYF. The CDR3 bases are TGTGCCAGCAGCGTGGGTGTGGCGGGAGGAGTCGAGCAGTACTTC.

The genes are TRBV4-1 and TRBJ2-7; TRBD2 might be the D (5 bases). The CDR3 runs to 14 residues. V was cut by 0 bases and J by 2 bases, with 8 bases left in between. Germline V gives CDR1 MGHRA, CDR2 YSYEKL. The CDR3 sequence is CASSQDPSTYEQYF. The CDR3 coding sequence is TGCGCCAGCAGCCAAGATCCTAGCACCTACGAGCAGTACTTC.

In its sample, this clone was seen once. V and J are TRBV14 and TRBJ2-7; D call uncertain. V shed 5 bases and J shed 2 bases, with 16 bases lying between them. This CDR3 spans 15 amino acids. Germline V gene data show CDR1 as SGHDN and CDR2 as FVKESK. The CDR3 DNA is TGTGCCAGCAGCGACTCCCCTCGAACTCCCTACGAGCAGTACTTC. It specifies CASSDSPRTPYEQYF. The full variable domain, completed using reference TRBV14 and TRBJ2-7, is EAGVTQFPSHSVIEKGQTVTLRCDPISGHDNLYWYRRVMGKEIKFLLHFVKESKQDESGMPNNRFLAERTGGTYSTLKVQPAELEDSGVYFCASSDSPRTPYEQYFGPGTRLTVT.

The gene calls are TRBV7-9 and TRBJ1-4; D is undetermined. The CDR3 runs 15 residues. V was cut by 3 bases and J by 6 bases, with 14 bases left in between. Germline values: CDR1 SEHNR, CDR2 FQNEAQ (reference sequence). The CDR3 loop reads CASSFGAGDHEKLFF. CDR3 DNA: TGTGCCAGCAGCTTTGGTGCTGGGGATCATGAAAAACTGTTTTTT.

J is TRBJ1-1 and V is TRBV27, with 9 bases matching TRBD1. Germline loops: CDR1 MNHEY, CDR2 SMNVEV (reference sequence). J gave up 8 bases and V 2 bases, and 3 bases lay outside the gene matches. The CDR3 has 13 amino acids. CDR3 sequence: CASSLPGQGEAFF. CDR3 DNA sequence: TGTGCCAGCAGTTTACCCGGACAGGGGGAAGCTTTCTTT.

The chain combines TRBV6-6 with TRBJ1-3; no clear D gene. V was shortened by 3 bases and J by 0 bases, with 9 bases between the two germline ends. CDR1 MNHNY and CDR2 SVGAGI come from the germline V gene (reference sequence). The CDR3 is made up of 15 amino acids. The CDR3 bases are TGTGCCAGCAGTTATACGGACCACTCTGGAAACACCATATATTTT. Protein product: CASSYTDHSGNTIYF.

This clone was detected only once. J is TRBJ2-7 and V is TRBV9; D remains unclear. The CDR3 runs 14 residues. Germline lookup yields CDR1 SGDLS and CDR2 YYNGEE. The germline V and J ends were trimmed by 0 bases and 6 bases, with 13 bases remaining between them. The CDR3 loop reads CASSVASGWSEQYF. CDR3 in DNA: TGTGCCAGCAGCGTAGCTTCCGGGTGGAGCGAGCAGTACTTC.

This chain joins TRBV2 and TRBJ2-5, with TRBD2 matching 13 bases. J was trimmed by 2 bases and V by 6 bases; bases with no gene match: 3. This CDR3 is 15 amino acids long. CDR1 is SNHLY, CDR2 FYNNEI, per germline. In DNA form, the CDR3 reads TGTGCCAGCAGCGCGACTAGCGGGGGGCAAGAGACCCAGTACTTC. Protein: CASSATSGGQETQYF.

The J gene is TRBJ2-3, the V gene TRBV15, with TRBD2 identical over 15 bases. CDR3 length: 14 amino acids. The V gene end was trimmed by 3 bases and the J gene end by 12 bases; junction bases not matched to a gene: 4. Per the germline V gene, CDR1 is LNHNV and CDR2 is YYDKDF (reference sequence). The DNA of the CDR3 is TGTGCCACCAGCAGGGAGGGACTAGCGGGAGGTCAGTATTTT. Its protein product is CATSREGLAGGQYF.

This clone occurred a few times. V usage is TRBV6-1 and J usage is TRBJ2-7; D might be TRBD2 (5 bases). The length of the CDR3 is 13 residues. The V gene lost 0 bases and the J gene lost 7 bases, with 10 bases spanning the gap. Germline CDR1 is MNHNS and CDR2 is SASEGT. CDR3 loop: CASSEAFWREQYF. The CDR3, as DNA: TGTGCCAGCAGTGAAGCGTTTTGGAGGGAGCAGTACTTC.

Comments on this clone: Other DNA variants within this sample encode the same CDR3. The chain links TRBV6-5 to TRBJ2-7; 9 nucleotides line up with TRBD1. Per germline, CDR1 MNHEY and CDR2 SVGAGI. The CDR3 covers 14 residues. V lost 4 bases and J lost 2; bases outside the gene matches: 3. CDR3: CASSSTGGAYEQYF. In DNA form, the CDR3 reads TGTGCCAGCAGTTCGACAGGGGGGGCCTACGAGCAGTACTTC.

The chain carries TRBV6-1 and TRBJ2-6; 10 nucleotides match TRBD1. CDR3 length: 19 amino acids. CDR1 is MNHNS, CDR2 SASEGT, per germline. The V and J ends lost 4 bases and 0 bases, in that order; junction bases with no gene match: 9. CDR3 nucleotide sequence: TGTGCCAGCAGTGCCTCCCCCGGGACAGGGGACTCTGGGGCCAACGTCCTGACTTTC. It translates to CASSASPGTGDSGANVLTF.

V gene TRBV5-4 combines with J gene TRBJ2-5; 13 bases fit TRBD2. CDR1 is SGHNT, CDR2 YYREEE, per germline (reference sequence). The CDR3 is 16 residues long. V trimming: 3 bases; J trimming: 4 bases; junction bases outside the gene matches: 6. CDR3 sequence: CASSSRTSGGGETQYF. The CDR3 DNA sequence: TGTGCCAGCAGCTCCCGGACTAGCGGGGGTGGAGAGACCCAGTACTTC.

The chain couples TRBV5-1 to TRBJ1-2, with D hard to call. The ends were cut back, 0 bases at V and 3 bases at J, with 12 bases in the middle. Per the germline V gene, CDR1 is SGHRS and CDR2 is YFSETQ. This CDR3 has 15 amino acids. CDR3 amino acids: CASSLDGSRYYGYTF. The CDR3 DNA is TGCGCCAGCAGCTTGGATGGTAGCAGGTACTATGGCTACACCTTC. The full variable domain, with the rest looked up from reference TRBV5-1 and TRBJ1-2, is KAGVTQTPRYLIKTRGQQVTLSCSPISGHRSVSWYQQTPGQGLQFLFEYFSETQRNKGNFPGRFSGRQFSNSRSEMNVSTLELGDSALYLCASSLDGSRYYGYTFGSGTRLTVV.

V is TRBV7-9 and J is TRBJ2-7; possible D gene TRBD1, 6 bases. Germline CDR1 and CDR2: SEHNR and FQNEAQ (reference sequence). With 1 base removed from V and 5 bases from J, the gap between germline ends came to 12 bases. The CDR3 is 14 amino acids. The CDR3: CASSLERTENEQYF. As DNA, the CDR3 is TGTGCCAGCAGCTTAGAACGGACAGAGAACGAGCAGTACTTC.

V and J are TRBV6-1 and TRBJ2-1, with 9 bases identical to TRBD2. CDR3 length equals 14 residues. From germline, CDR1 is MNHNS and CDR2 SASEGT. The trim removed 1 base at V and 15 bases at J, leaving 10 bases unmatched. For the CDR3, the DNA is TGTGCCAGCAGTGAAGTATTTAGCGGGAGTAGTCCGTTCTTC. Translating it yields CASSEVFSGSSPFF.

The chain recombines TRBV4-1 with TRBJ2-3; TRBD2 aligns across 8 bases. Germline V gives CDR1 MGHRA, CDR2 YSYEKL. The CDR3 spans 15 residues. The V segment lost 5 bases and the J segment 4 bases; nucleotides outside the gene matches: 8. The CDR3 loop is CASSYAGGGADTQYF. The DNA for the CDR3 is TGCGCCAGCAGCTATGCGGGAGGAGGCGCAGATACGCAGTATTTT.

The chain joins TRBV6-5 to TRBJ1-3, with TRBD1 as a possible D gene (6 bases). CDR1 is MNHEY and CDR2 is SVGAGI in the germline V gene. Between the trimmed V and J ends, which lost 2 bases and 4 bases, there was a span of 12 bases. The CDR3 extends over 15 amino acids. The CDR3 reads CASSYMGAGGNTIYF. The CDR3 nucleotides are TGTGCCAGCAGTTACATGGGGGCTGGGGGAAACACCATATATTTT.

The chain links TRBV6-6 to TRBJ2-1; D possibly uses TRBD1 or TRBD2 (5 bases each). Per the germline V gene, CDR1 is MNHNY and CDR2 is SVGAGI (reference sequence). CDR3 size: 14 residues. V was shortened by 3 bases and J by 0 bases, with 6 bases between the two germline ends. CDR3 nucleotide sequence: TGTGCCAGCAGTTATGGGGGCTCCTACAATGAGCAGTTCTTC. Translating gives CASSYGGSYNEQFF.

The chain recombines TRBV5-1 with TRBJ2-3; tentative D call: TRBD2 (5 bases). The CDR3 extends over 14 amino acids. Germline CDR1 reads SGHRS; CDR2 reads YFSETQ. Trimming left V 0 bases short and J 1 base short, with 6 bases between. CDR3: CASSLDGGTDTQYF. CDR3 nucleotides: TGCGCCAGCAGCTTGGACGGGGGCACAGATACGCAGTATTTT.

CDR3 region: CASSSSQVSYEQYF. The CDR3 region has the DNA TGTGCCAGCAGCAGCTCACAGGTGTCCTACGAGCAGTACTTC. The chain has TRBV11-2 and TRBJ2-7; tentative D call: TRBD1 (5 bases). V lost 5 bases and J 1 base, leaving 12 bases between the germline ends. The CDR3 spans 14 residues. Germline CDR1 reads SGHAT; CDR2 reads FQNNGV.

CDR3 protein: CASSQNPGGGGPNEQFF. The CDR3 coding sequence is TGTGCCAGCAGCCAAAATCCCGGCGGCGGGGGGCCCAATGAGCAGTTCTTC. The rearrangement links TRBV4-2 to TRBJ2-1; 8 nucleotides match TRBD2. Unmatched junction bases numbered 12, after V lost 2 bases and J lost 6 bases. CDR1 and CDR2 (germline): LGHNA, YNFKEQ. CDR3 length: 17 amino acids.

The V gene is TRBV27, the J gene TRBJ2-5; 7 bases are a match to TRBD1. Germline V gene lookup returns CDR1 MNHEY and CDR2 SMNVEV (reference sequence). This CDR3 has 13 amino acids. Trimming removed 3 bases from V and 5 bases from J; junction bases left unmatched: 3. The CDR3 DNA sequence: TGTGCCAGCAGTTTCGACAGGGACGAGACCCAGTACTTC. It translates to CASSFDRDETQYF.

The rearrangement links TRBV27 to TRBJ2-3, with D hard to call. Germline V CDR1 and CDR2: MNHEY, SMNVEV (reference sequence). V was clipped by 8 bases and J by 0 bases, with 12 bases between them. This CDR3 contains 14 residues. CDR3 loop: CASSIGQSTDTQYF. CDR3 in DNA: TGTGCCAGCTCAATAGGGCAAAGCACAGATACGCAGTATTTT.

The rearrangement links TRBV6-6 to TRBJ1-5, with a possible D match to TRBD1 (5 bases). The CDR3 is made up of 15 amino acids. Per germline, CDR1 MNHNY and CDR2 SVGAGI (reference sequence). The germline V and J ends were trimmed by 5 bases and 4 bases, with 15 bases remaining between them. Here the CDR3 DNA reads TGTGCCAGCAGTCCTCAGGGAAATCGGAATCAGCCCCAGCATTTT. Translating it yields CASSPQGNRNQPQHF.

This chain joins TRBV5-4 and TRBJ2-5, with 7 nucleotides matching TRBD1. The CDR3 runs to 13 residues. Germline lookup yields CDR1 SGHNT and CDR2 YYREEE (reference sequence). Germline trimming cut 5 bases from V and 5 bases from J; bases unmatched to any gene: 6. The CDR3 loop reads CASRATGEETQYF. The CDR3 DNA is TGTGCCAGCAGAGCTACAGGGGAGGAGACCCAGTACTTC.